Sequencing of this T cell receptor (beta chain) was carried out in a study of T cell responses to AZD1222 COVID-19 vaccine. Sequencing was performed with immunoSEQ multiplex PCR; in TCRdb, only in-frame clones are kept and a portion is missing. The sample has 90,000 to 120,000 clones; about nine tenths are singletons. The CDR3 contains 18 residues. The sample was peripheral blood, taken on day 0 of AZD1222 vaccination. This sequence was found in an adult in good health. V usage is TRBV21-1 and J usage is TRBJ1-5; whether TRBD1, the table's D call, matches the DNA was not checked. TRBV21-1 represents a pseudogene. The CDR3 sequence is CASSKGGRRTYSNQPQHF. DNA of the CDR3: TGTGCCAGCAGCAAAGGTGGCAGGCGAACATATAGCAATCAGCCCCAGCATTTT.